This TCR beta chain came from a study of T cell responses to AZD1222 COVID-19 vaccine. The CDR3 contains 15 residues. The germline V gene encodes CDR1 SGHTA and CDR2 FQGNSA. V was clipped by 5 bases and J by 4 bases; unmatched bases: 5. With regard to this clone: Its antigen remains unidentified.

Data came from immunoSEQ multiplex PCR; TCRdb stores just in-frame clones and leaves some out. This sample has some 150,000 clones, with 85% to 95% found just once. Broader study findings: Only after the peak T cell response were repertoires sampled.

The chain combines TRBV7-2 with TRBJ2-1; 10 bases line up with TRBD2. Sequences were derived from peripheral blood, sampled on day 0 of AZD1222 vaccination. The source is an adult in good health. This CDR3 reads CASSLGAGGYNEQFF. For the CDR3, the DNA is TGTGCCAGCAGCCTTGGAGCGGGAGGGTACAATGAGCAGTTCTTC. The full variable domain, with the rest looked up from reference TRBV7-2 and TRBJ2-1, is GAGVSQSPSNKVTEKGKDVELRCDPISGHTALYWYRQSLGQGLEFLIYFQGNSAPDKSGLPSDRFSAERTGGSVSTLTIQRTQQEDSAVYLCASSLGAGGYNEQFFGPGTRLTVL.